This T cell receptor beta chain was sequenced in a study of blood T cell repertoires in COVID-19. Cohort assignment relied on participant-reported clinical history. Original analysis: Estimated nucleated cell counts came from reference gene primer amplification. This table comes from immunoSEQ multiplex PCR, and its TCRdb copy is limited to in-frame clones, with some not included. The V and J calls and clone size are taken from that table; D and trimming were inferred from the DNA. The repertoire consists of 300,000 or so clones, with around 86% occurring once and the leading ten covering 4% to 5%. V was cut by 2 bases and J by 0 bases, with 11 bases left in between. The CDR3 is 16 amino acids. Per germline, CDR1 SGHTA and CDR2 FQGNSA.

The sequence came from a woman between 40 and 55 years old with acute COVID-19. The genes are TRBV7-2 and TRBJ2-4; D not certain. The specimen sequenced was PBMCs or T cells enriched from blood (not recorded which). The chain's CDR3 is CASSLTPPLAKNIQYF. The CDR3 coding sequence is TGTGCCAGCAGCTTAACCCCCCCACTAGCCAAAAACATTCAGTACTTC.